Below are 25 T cell receptor beta chains sequenced from a single sample in a study of blood T cell repertoires in COVID-19. The assay was immunoSEQ multiplex PCR, and TCRdb's table has in-frame clones only and misses some. The table records 200,000 to 250,000 clones, roughly 81% of them present only once. Sequenced sample: peripheral blood. These receptors were collected from a man aged 40-49 years with acute or convalescent COVID-19.

On this clone itself: Other DNA sequences in the same sample also yield this CDR3. The chain combines TRBV7-2 with TRBJ1-2, with a tentative D call TRBD1 (6 bases). The germline gives CDR1 SGHTA, CDR2 FQGNSA. Between the trimmed V and J ends, which lost 5 bases and 2 bases, there was a span of 9 bases. The CDR3 is made up of 13 amino acids. CDR3 residues: CASSPDRNYGYTF. The CDR3 coding sequence is TGTGCCAGCAGCCCTGACAGGAACTATGGCTACACCTTC.

This clone has only a few counts. The chain recombines TRBV5-1 with TRBJ1-6, with D tentatively TRBD1 (5 bases). CDR1 and CDR2 (germline): SGHRS, YFSETQ. The V and J ends lost 0 bases and 7 bases respectively, with 11 bases between them. The CDR3 is made up of 15 amino acids. The CDR3 region has the DNA TGCGCCAGCAGCTTGGCAGGGATAGAAAATTCACCCCTCCACTTT. Its protein is CASSLAGIENSPLHF.

The rearrangement uses TRBV5-1 and TRBJ2-3; D gene ambiguous. The V and J ends lost 0 bases and 3 bases respectively, with 11 bases between them. Germline-derived CDR1 and CDR2 are SGHRS and YFSETQ. The CDR3 totals 15 residues. The chain's CDR3 is CASSLVVTITDTQYF. In nucleotides, the CDR3 is TGCGCCAGCAGCTTGGTGGTCACTATTACAGATACGCAGTATTTT.

This CDR3 reads CASSYGGQGTEAFF. The CDR3 bases are TGTGCCAGCAGTTACGGGGGCCAGGGAACTGAAGCTTTCTTT. This rearrangement joins TRBV6-2 or TRBV6-3 to TRBJ1-1; perhaps TRBD1 as D (6 bases). Trimming removed 2 bases from V and 5 bases from J, with 12 bases in between. CDR1 is MNHEY, CDR2 SVGEGT, per germline. This CDR3 region has 14 residues.

The chain recombines TRBV7-2 with TRBJ2-1, with 9 bases identical to TRBD1. CDR3 length: 15 amino acids. V dropped 7 bases and J dropped 6; count of bases not matched to a gene: 10. The germline gives CDR1 SGHTA, CDR2 FQGNSA. The CDR3 loop is CASTRTGASLNEQFF. CDR3 sequence (DNA): TGTGCCAGCACCCGGACAGGGGCGTCCCTCAATGAGCAGTTCTTC. Using reference TRBV7-2 and TRBJ2-1 for the parts outside the CDR3, the full variable domain is GAGVSQSPSNKVTEKGKDVELRCDPISGHTALYWYRQSLGQGLEFLIYFQGNSAPDKSGLPSDRFSAERTGGSVSTLTIQRTQQEDSAVYLCASTRTGASLNEQFFGPGTRLTVL.

The J gene is TRBJ1-3, the V gene TRBV7-8, with unresolved D. Trimming took 5 bases from V and 4 from J, leaving 12 bases between them. CDR1 and CDR2 (germline): SGHVS, FQNEAQ. The CDR3 length is 14 residues. CDR3 loop: CASSRGQKGNTIYF. The CDR3 DNA is TGTGCCAGCAGCCGAGGGCAGAAAGGAAACACCATATATTTT. The variable domain in full, with the rest retrieved from reference TRBV7-8 and TRBJ1-3, is GAGVSQSPRYKVAKRGQDVALRCDPISGHVSLFWYQQALGQGPEFLTYFQNEAQLDKSGLPSDRFFAERPEGSVSTLKIQRTQQEDSAVYLCASSRGQKGNTIYFGEGSWLTVV.

V gene TRBV4-3 combines with J gene TRBJ1-4; D remains ambiguous. The CDR3 loop spans 15 amino acids. CDR1 LGHNA and CDR2 YSLEER come from the germline V gene. The germline V and J ends were trimmed by 4 bases and 6 bases, with 15 bases remaining between them. The CDR3 is CASSRHRRYDEKLFF. The CDR3 coding sequence is TGCGCCAGCAGCCGTCACAGAAGATACGATGAAAAACTGTTTTTT.

The genes are TRBV4-1 and TRBJ2-7; 7 positions match TRBD2. CDR1 MGHRA and CDR2 YSYEKL come from the germline V gene. Losses at the gene ends were 1 base for V and 3 bases for J; bases not matched to a gene: 3. This CDR3 region has 14 residues. CDR3 DNA: TGCGCCAGCAGCCAAGGGCTAGCGGACTACGAGCAGTACTTC. Translating it yields CASSQGLADYEQYF.

CDR3 in amino acids: CASIHQGAAYEQYF. DNA for the CDR3: TGTGCCAGCATCCACCAGGGGGCCGCCTACGAGCAGTACTTC. The chain is built from TRBV5-6 and TRBJ2-7, with 8 positions matching TRBD1. CDR1 is SGHDT and CDR2 is YYEEEE in the germline V gene. J lost 2 bases, V lost 6 bases, and 7 bases had no gene match. CDR3 length: 14 amino acids.

This sequence joins TRBV7-9 and TRBJ2-5; TRBD1 agrees at 7 bases. The CDR3 sequence is 15 residues long. Per the germline V gene, CDR1 is SEHNR and CDR2 is FQNEAQ (reference sequence). V shed 3 bases and J 1 base; nucleotides not matched to a gene: 5. This CDR3 is CASSFARGTQETQYF. The CDR3 nucleotides are TGTGCCAGCAGCTTCGCCAGGGGGACCCAAGAGACCCAGTACTTC.

This clone has just one count. The V and J genes are TRBV5-1 and TRBJ1-1, with a weak D call TRBD1 (5 bases). From germline, CDR1 is SGHRS and CDR2 YFSETQ. The CDR3 has 13 residues. The V end lost 4 bases, the J end lost 1 base, and 8 bases lay between the germline ends. CDR3 DNA: TGCGCCAGCAGCGCCACAGGGAACACTGAAGCTTTCTTT. Translated, it gives CASSATGNTEAFF.

The V call is TRBV5-6, the J call TRBJ1-2, with 9 positions matching TRBD1. CDR1 SGHDT and CDR2 YYEEEE come from the germline V gene. The J segment lost 6 bases and the V segment lost 4 bases, leaving 1 base of the junction unmatched. This CDR3 contains 12 residues. In DNA form, the CDR3 reads TGTGCCAGCAGCCGGGACAGGGATGGCTACACCTTC. Translated: CASSRDRDGYTF.

The chain employs TRBV7-9 and TRBJ1-4; D uncertain. Germline-derived CDR1 and CDR2 are SEHNR and FQNEAQ (reference sequence). The germline V and J ends were trimmed by 4 bases and 0 bases, with 9 bases remaining between them. CDR3 length equals 15 residues. CDR3 sequence (DNA): TGTGCCAGCAGCTCCTCCCGTGCAACTAATGAAAAACTGTTTTTT. Protein: CASSSSRATNEKLFF.

The chain joins TRBV6-5 to TRBJ2-5; 7 bases line up with TRBD1. Trimming took 6 bases from V and 2 from J; bases not matched to a gene: 3. Germline V gene lookup returns CDR1 MNHEY and CDR2 SVGAGI. The CDR3 is 13 amino acids. CDR3 sequence reads: CASSRDRQETQYF. DNA for the CDR3: TGTGCCAGCAGCCGGGACAGACAAGAGACCCAGTACTTC.

V and J are TRBV7-6 and TRBJ1-1; D unclear. This CDR3 is built from 13 residues. In germline, CDR1 is SGHVS, CDR2 FNYEAQ. Trimming cost V 2 bases and J 1 base, with 5 bases left between them. The DNA of the CDR3 is TGTGCCAGCAGCTTACGAGCGAACACTGAAGCTTTCTTT. This encodes CASSLRANTEAFF.

The rearrangement joins TRBV13 to TRBJ1-6; D remains ambiguous. Germline V CDR1 and CDR2: PRHDT, FYEKMQ (reference sequence). The CDR3 runs 16 residues. Trimming cost V 5 bases and J 0 bases, with 11 bases left between them. The CDR3 spells CASSRRADSYNSPLHF. The CDR3 coding sequence is TGTGCCAGCAGCCGACGTGCGGACTCCTATAATTCACCCCTCCACTTT.

The CDR3 is CASSLGLLSNQPQHF. The CDR3 coding sequence is TGTGCCAGCAGCTTGGGACTACTCAGCAATCAGCCCCAGCATTTT. The chain joins TRBV5-6 to TRBJ1-5; no definite D call. The germline gives CDR1 SGHDT, CDR2 YYEEEE. The V end lost 0 bases, the J end lost 1 base, and 8 bases lay between the germline ends. The CDR3 has 15 residues. Based on the CDR3 plus reference TRBV5-6 and TRBJ1-5, the full variable domain is DAGVTQSPTHLIKTRGQQVTLRCSPKSGHDTVSWYQQALGQGPQFIFQYYEEEERQRGNFPDRFSGHQFPNYSSELNVNALLLGDSALYLCASSLGLLSNQPQHFGDGTRLSIL.

The chain combines TRBV12-5 with TRBJ1-5; TRBD1 matches 7 bases. V gave up 7 bases and J gave up 7 bases; unmatched junction bases: 10. CDR3 size: 14 residues. Per germline, CDR1 LGHNT and CDR2 FRNRAP. The CDR3 region is CASEADRVNQPQHF. For the CDR3, the DNA is TGTGCTAGTGAGGCCGACAGGGTTAACCAGCCCCAGCATTTT.

The rearrangement links TRBV19 to TRBJ1-1; possibly TRBD1 for D (5 bases). V was cut by 7 bases and J by 11 bases, with 23 bases left in between. The CDR3 totals 14 residues. From germline, CDR1 is LNHDA and CDR2 SQIVND (reference sequence). The CDR3 sequence is CASMVEGLGGLAFF. As DNA, the CDR3 is TGTGCCAGTATGGTTGAAGGACTGGGGGGATTGGCTTTCTTT.

The rearrangement uses TRBV23-1 and TRBJ1-4; no clear D. TRBV23-1 is recorded as an ORF, its role being uncertain. Trimming took 1 base from V and 5 from J, leaving 14 bases between them. CDR3 length: 16 amino acids. The CDR3 is CASSQFKGRGNEKLFF. The CDR3 DNA reads TGCGCCAGCAGTCAATTTAAAGGACGGGGAAATGAAAAACTGTTTTTT.

This clone appeared a single time. The rearrangement uses TRBV2 and TRBJ1-1; D ambiguous. V lost 6 bases and J lost 1, with 6 bases in between. Germline V lookup: CDR1 SNHLY, CDR2 FYNNEI. The CDR3 has 12 residues. CDR3 sequence reads: CASRHTNTEAFF. The DNA for the CDR3 is TGTGCCAGCAGACACACGAACACTGAAGCTTTCTTT.

This sequence joins TRBV30 and TRBJ1-6; D may be TRBD1 (5 bases). CDR1 is GTSNPN and CDR2 is SVGIG in the germline V gene (reference sequence). V dropped 5 bases and J dropped 0 bases, with 11 bases sitting between them. This CDR3 comprises 15 residues. DNA for the CDR3: TGTGCCTGGGGGACGGGAAGCTCCTATAATTCACCCCTCCACTTT. Translated, it gives CAWGTGSSYNSPLHF.

The table lists this clone with a count of one. Its ends do not fully match the called genes, so a read error is possible. This chain uses TRBV10-2 with TRBJ1-6; TRBD1 might be the D (6 bases). This CDR3 spans 13 amino acids. CDR1 is WSHSY and CDR2 is SAAADI in the germline V gene. The CDR3 sequence: CASSDEYRDAALF. In DNA, the CDR3 is TGCGCCAGCAGTGACGAATACAGGGACGCCGCGTTATTT.

With regard to this clone: The junction and the germline gene differ at one end; a read error may be behind it. The genes are TRBV7-7 and TRBJ2-6; TRBD2 agrees at 13 bases. The CDR3 contains 17 residues. CDR1 is SSHAT and CDR2 is FNYEAQ in the germline V gene (reference sequence). The CDR3 nucleotides read TGTGCTAGCAGCTCAGGACTAGCGGGAGCTGGGGCCAACGTCCTGACTTTC. Protein sequence: CASSSGLAGAGANVLTF.

The genes are TRBV4-1 and TRBJ1-1; 9 positions match TRBD1. The V gene end was trimmed by 3 bases and the J gene end by 11 bases; junction bases not matched to a gene: 4. CDR3 length equals 12 residues. Germline CDR1 reads MGHRA; CDR2 reads YSYEKL. CDR3 sequence reads: CASSHGQGKAFF. In DNA, the CDR3 is TGCGCCAGCAGCCACGGACAGGGGAAGGCTTTCTTT.